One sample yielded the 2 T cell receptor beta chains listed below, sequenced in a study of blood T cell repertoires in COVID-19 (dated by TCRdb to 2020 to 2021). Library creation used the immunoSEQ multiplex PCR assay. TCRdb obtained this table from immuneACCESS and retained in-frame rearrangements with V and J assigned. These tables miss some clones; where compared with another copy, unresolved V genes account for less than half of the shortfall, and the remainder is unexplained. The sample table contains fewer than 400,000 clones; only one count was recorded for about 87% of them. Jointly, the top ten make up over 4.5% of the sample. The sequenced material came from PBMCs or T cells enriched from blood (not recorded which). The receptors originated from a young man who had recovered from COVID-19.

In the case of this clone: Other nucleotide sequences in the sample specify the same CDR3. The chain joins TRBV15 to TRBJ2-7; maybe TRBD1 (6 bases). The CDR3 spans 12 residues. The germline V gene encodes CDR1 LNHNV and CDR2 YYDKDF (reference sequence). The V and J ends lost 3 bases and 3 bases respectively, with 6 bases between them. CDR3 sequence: CATSRDSYEQYF. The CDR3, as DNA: TGTGCCACCAGCAGGGACAGCTACGAGCAGTACTTC.

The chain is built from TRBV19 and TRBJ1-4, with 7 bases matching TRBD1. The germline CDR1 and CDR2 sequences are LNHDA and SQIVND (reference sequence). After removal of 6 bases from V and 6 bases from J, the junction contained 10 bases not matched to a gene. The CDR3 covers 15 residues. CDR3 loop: CASSLRHRGYEKLFF. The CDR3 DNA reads TGTGCCAGTAGCCTCCGGCACAGGGGATATGAAAAACTGTTTTTT.